Described below is a single TCR beta chain sequence and its context. Antigen unknown. This sample stems from a study of cytomegalovirus exposure and HLA in healthy donors. Vbeta (60) and Jbeta (13) primers were used in the PCR. Repertoires were generated with immunoSEQ multiplex PCR, while TCRdb's copy carries only in-frame clones and drops some. Of about 130,000 clones in the sample, 82% were seen once. Despite likely unrecorded immune exposures, the donors were nominally healthy at the time of sampling. V was clipped by 10 bases and J by 0 bases, with 13 bases between them. CDR3 length: 13 amino acids. Germline CDR1 SEHNR, CDR2 FQNEAQ (reference sequence). General study points: The classifier was said to identify cytomegalovirus status with high specificity and sensitivity.

The material sequenced was PBMCs. The receptor's source is a boy aged 2 to 10 in good health and CMV-seronegative. V is TRBV7-9 and J is TRBJ2-7, with D possibly matching TRBD1 (5 bases). In DNA, the CDR3 is TGTGCCACGGGCCAGGGCAACTCCTACGAGCAGTACTTC. Protein: CATGQGNSYEQYF.